This T cell receptor (beta chain) was documented in a study of T cell responses to AZD1222 COVID-19 vaccine. General study findings and limits: Repertoire sampling happened only post peak T cell response. Seropositive status at baseline applied to only a handful of AZD1222 recipients. Reports say nearly half of spike-specific TCRs go after unmutated variant regions.

A word on this clone: Its antigen is unidentified.

Profiling relied on immunoSEQ multiplex PCR, and the TCRdb table lists in-frame clones only, not all of them. The data show 150,000 to 190,000 clones, with approximately 90% seen just once and 1.8% held by the top ten. The CDR3 has 16 residues. Trimming took off 1 base at V and 1 base at J, with 12 bases between the two ends. From germline, CDR1 is LGHDT and CDR2 YNNKEL (reference sequence). The chain recombines TRBV3-1 (or the pseudogene TRBV3-2) with TRBJ2-3, with D hard to call. This specimen was peripheral blood, taken on day 0 of AZD1222 vaccination. The clonotype was recovered from an adult in good health. DNA for the CDR3: TGTGCCAGCAGCCAAGGTGCAGTAGGGCGCACAGATACGCAGTATTTT. It codes for CASSQGAVGRTDTQYF.